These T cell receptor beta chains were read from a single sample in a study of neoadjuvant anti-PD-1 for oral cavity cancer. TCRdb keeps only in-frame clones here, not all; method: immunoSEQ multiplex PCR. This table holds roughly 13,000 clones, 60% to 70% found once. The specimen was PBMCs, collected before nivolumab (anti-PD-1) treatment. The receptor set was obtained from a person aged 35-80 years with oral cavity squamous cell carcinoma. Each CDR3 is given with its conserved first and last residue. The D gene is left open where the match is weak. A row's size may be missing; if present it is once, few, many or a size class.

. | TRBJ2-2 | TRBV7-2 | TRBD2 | TGTGCCAGCAGCTCTAGCGGGGGACCCGGGGAGCTGTTTTTT | CASSSSGGPGELFF
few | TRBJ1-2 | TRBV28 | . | TGTGCCAGCAGACCACCCGGACAGCTCACCGGCTACACCTTC | CASRPPGQLTGYTF
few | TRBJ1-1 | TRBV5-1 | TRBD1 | TGCGCCAGCAGCTTGGCCAACAGGGGGAATCTGTTCACTGAAGCTTTCTTT | CASSLANRGNLFTEAFF
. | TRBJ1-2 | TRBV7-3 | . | TGTGCCAGCAGCCGCGAGGGGGGGAACTATGGCTACACCTTC | CASSREGGNYGYTF
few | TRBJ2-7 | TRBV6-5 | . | TGTGCCAGCACGGCGGGGAATAACGAGCAGTACTTC | CASTAGNNEQYF
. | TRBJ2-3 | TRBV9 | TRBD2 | TGTGCCAGCAGCGCGAGCGGGAAGGCAGATACGCAGTATTTT | CASSASGKADTQYF
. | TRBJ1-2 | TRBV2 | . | TGTGCCAGCAGTGAAGAGGGGCGCGGCGGGGATTCTGGCTACACCTTC | CASSEEGRGGDSGYTF
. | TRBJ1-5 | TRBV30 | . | TGTGCCTGGAACAGGGCAGGCAATCAGCCCCAGCATTTT | CAWNRAGNQPQHF
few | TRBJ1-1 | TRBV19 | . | TGTGCCAGTAGTATGGGCAGGACAACGAACACTGAAGCTTTCTTT | CASSMGRTTNTEAFF
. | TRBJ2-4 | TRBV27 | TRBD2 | TGTGCCAGCAGTTCGACTAGCGGGAGCCTCATTCAGTACTTC | CASSSTSGSLIQYF